Listed below are T cell receptor beta chains from one sample, sequenced in a study of T-cell reconstitution after alpha-beta-depleted transplantation in children. TCRdb re-derived calls from the PCR reads in MiXCR, one entry per CDR3 protein. The sample has approximately 430,000 distinct CDR3 sequences; about 17% are singletons. The source was PBMCs, mostly from graft donor cells, collected 360 days after TCRalphabeta/CD19-depleted stem cell transplant. These receptors were taken from a boy less than two years old who had a stem cell transplant for Wiskott-Aldrich syndrome, so the T cells may come from the graft donor. The CDR3 runs from the conserved cysteine through the conserved F or W. A D gene is named only where the DNA matches it firmly. Where a row states a size, it is once, few, many or the class of an expanded clone; other rows omit it.

cdr3_aa cdr3_nt clone_size d_call j_call v_call cdr3_length
CASSWDGRWETQYF TGTGCCAGCAGTTGGGACGGTCGGTGGGAGACCCAGTACTTC NA NA TRBJ2-5 TRBV12-3/TRBV12-4 14
CASSQELGLTRTAQETQYF TGCGCCAGCAGCCAAGAGCTGGGCCTGACTCGGACAGCCCAAGAGACCCAGTACTTC NA NA TRBJ2-5 TRBV4-1 19
CASSPTDRANEQFF TGTGCCAGCAGCCCGACGGACAGGGCCAATGAGCAGTTCTTC few TRBD1 TRBJ2-1 TRBV3-1 14
CASAGPRAQETQYF TGCGCCAGCGCCGGGCCCCGGGCCCAAGAGACCCAGTACTTC NA NA TRBJ2-5 TRBV5-1 14
CASSSSGAGGLDTQYF TGTGCCAGCAGTTCTTCTGGAGCGGGGGGCCTGGATACGCAGTATTTT NA TRBD2 TRBJ2-3 TRBV6-5 16
CASSLKMGLFTGELFF TGCGCCAGCAGCTTGAAAATGGGACTATTTACCGGGGAGCTGTTTTTT NA TRBD2 TRBJ2-2 TRBV5-1 16
CASSLRRASSTDTQYF TGTGCCAGCAGCTTAAGGCGGGCCTCTAGCACAGATACGCAGTATTTT few NA TRBJ2-3 TRBV7-8 16
CSATPGGYNEQFF TGCAGTGCTACTCCGGGAGGCTACAATGAGCAGTTCTTC NA TRBD2 TRBJ2-1 TRBV20-1 13
CASRLAGRETQYF TGTGCCAGCAGGCTAGCGGGTCGAGAGACCCAGTACTTC NA TRBD2 TRBJ2-5 TRBV5-5 13
CATRGGDSPLHF TGTGCCACCCGCGGCGGGGATTCACCCCTCCACTTT NA NA TRBJ1-6 TRBV10-3 12
CASSVNGRVKQFF TGTGCCAGCAGTGTAAATGGGAGGGTAAAGCAGTTCTTC NA TRBD2 TRBJ2-1 TRBV2 13
CASGLAASTDTQYF TGTGCCAGCGGACTAGCGGCGAGCACAGATACGCAGTATTTT NA TRBD2 TRBJ2-3 TRBV27 14
CASSFQDRTDTQYF TGTGCCAGCAGTTTCCAGGACAGGACAGATACGCAGTATTTT NA TRBD1 TRBJ2-3 TRBV12-3/TRBV12-4 14
CASSLTPATDTQYF TGTGCCAGCAGTTTGACCCCAGCCACAGATACGCAGTATTTT once NA TRBJ2-3 TRBV12-3/TRBV12-4 14
CASSCRVRRETQYF TGTGCCAGCAGCTGCAGGGTGCGTAGAGAGACCCAGTACTTC NA NA TRBJ2-5 TRBV7-7 14
CASSLERVQGWRNEQFF TGTGCCAGCAGCTTAGAAAGGGTTCAGGGTTGGAGGAATGAGCAGTTCTTC NA NA TRBJ2-1 TRBV11-2 17
CASPGGFWNTEAFF TGTGCCAGCCCCGGGGGCTTTTGGAACACTGAAGCTTTCTTT few NA TRBJ1-1 TRBV6-1 14
CASSTGTSGRAYNEQFF TGTGCCAGCAGTACCGGGACTAGCGGGAGAGCCTACAATGAGCAGTTCTTC NA TRBD2 TRBJ2-1 TRBV2 17
CASTDRGSSYNSPLHF TGTGCCAGTACCGATCGGGGTAGCTCCTATAATTCACCCCTCCACTTT NA NA TRBJ1-6 TRBV19 16
CAISLGQQETQYF TGTGCCATCAGCTTGGGACAGCAAGAGACCCAGTACTTC many TRBD1 TRBJ2-5 TRBV10-3 13
CSARDTGTSGTGVLFF TGCAGTGCTAGAGATACCGGGACTAGCGGAACCGGGGTGCTGTTTTTT NA TRBD2 TRBJ2-2 TRBV20-1 16
CASSHRAGADTQYF TGTGCCAGCAGCCACAGGGCAGGGGCAGATACGCAGTATTTT NA NA TRBJ2-3 TRBV7-2 14
CASIGEGRYTDTQYF TGTGCCAGCATCGGGGAGGGCAGATACACAGATACGCAGTATTTT NA TRBD2 TRBJ2-3 TRBV2 15
CASSLFTEQYF TGTGCCAGCAGCTTATTCACCGAGCAGTACTTC few NA TRBJ2-7 TRBV11-2 11
CASSLTTGVGYEQYF TGTGCCAGCAGCTTGACGACAGGGGTGGGTTACGAGCAGTACTTC NA TRBD1 TRBJ2-7 TRBV7-6 15
CASSQVRLAGGRSYNEQFF TGCGCCAGCAGCCAAGTTCGGCTAGCGGGAGGCCGCTCCTACAATGAGCAGTTCTTC NA TRBD2 TRBJ2-1 TRBV4-3 19
CATSGWEGPNEKLFF TGTGCCACCAGCGGGTGGGAGGGGCCTAATGAAAAACTGTTTTTT NA NA TRBJ1-4 TRBV15 15
CASSYQRQGAYTGELFF TGTGCCAGCAGTTATCAAAGACAGGGGGCGTACACCGGGGAGCTGTTTTTT NA TRBD1 TRBJ2-2 TRBV6-2/TRBV6-3 17
CASSPRTRGEQFF TGTGCCAGCAGTCCCCGGACTCGGGGTGAGCAGTTCTTC NA NA TRBJ2-1 TRBV6-2/TRBV6-3 13
CASRPGQGNNEQFF TGTGCCAGCAGGCCGGGACAGGGAAACAATGAGCAGTTCTTC once TRBD1 TRBJ2-1 TRBV12-3/TRBV12-4 14
CASSFRAEDTQYF TGCGCCAGCAGCTTCAGGGCGGAAGATACGCAGTATTTT NA NA TRBJ2-3 TRBV5-1 13
CASSPLGLAGSNEQFF TGCGCCAGCAGCCCCCTCGGACTAGCGGGAAGCAATGAGCAGTTCTTC NA TRBD2 TRBJ2-1 TRBV4-3 16
CASSENVAYAEQYF TGTGCCAGCAGTGAAAATGTGGCATATGCCGAGCAGTACTTC few NA TRBJ2-7 TRBV2 14
CATSTDRPPTDTQYF TGTGCCACCAGCACCGACAGGCCTCCCACAGATACGCAGTATTTT few NA TRBJ2-3 TRBV15 15
CASSLRSGFSQETQYF TGCGCCAGCAGCTTGAGGTCAGGGTTTAGCCAAGAGACCCAGTACTTC few NA TRBJ2-5 TRBV5-1 16
CAIMSAGYEQYF TGTGCCATCATGAGCGCAGGTTACGAGCAGTACTTC NA NA TRBJ2-7 TRBV10-3 12
CASSISAGEPYNEQFF TGTGCCAGTAGTATTTCCGCAGGGGAACCCTACAATGAGCAGTTCTTC NA NA TRBJ2-1 TRBV19 16
CASSDTGGGNTIYF TGCGCCAGCAGCGATACAGGGGGAGGAAACACCATATATTTT NA TRBD1 TRBJ1-3 TRBV5-1 14
CASSILGTGPQYF TGTGCCAGCAGCATACTCGGAACAGGGCCCCAGTACTTC few NA TRBJ2-5 TRBV11-2 13
CASSLPAGGLAPYNEQFF TGTGCCAGCAGCTTACCCGCCGGGGGACTAGCGCCTTACAATGAGCAGTTCTTC NA TRBD2 TRBJ2-1 TRBV11-2 18
CASSFGGGYGYTF TGTGCCAGCAGCTTTGGGGGAGGCTATGGCTACACCTTC NA NA TRBJ1-2 TRBV7-9 13
CASSQGRGNEKLFF TGTGCCAGCAGTCAGGGTAGAGGGAATGAAAAACTGTTTTTT NA NA TRBJ1-4 TRBV12-3/TRBV12-4 14
CASKGNRGTGELFF TGCGCCAGCAAGGGGAACAGGGGAACCGGGGAGCTGTTTTTT NA TRBD1 TRBJ2-2 TRBV10-1 14
CASRKTSFNEQFF TGTGCCAGCAGGAAAACTAGCTTCAATGAGCAGTTCTTC few NA TRBJ2-1 TRBV3-1 13
CASSRRQVQETQYF TGTGCCAGCAGCCGCCGACAGGTCCAAGAGACCCAGTACTTC NA NA TRBJ2-5 TRBV11-2 14